Listed here are 14 T cell receptor beta chains from one sample, sequenced in a study of OX40 agonist ivuxolimab in advanced cancers. The table came from immunoSEQ multiplex PCR; TCRdb's copy has only in-frame clones and leaves some out. The sample carries tens of thousands of clones, around 88% recorded once. This specimen consisted of CD4+ or CD8+ T cells sorted from blood, obtained in a trial of the OX40 agonist ivuxolimab. The receptors originated from an adult with an advanced solid tumor such as melanoma, head and neck, liver or kidney cancer.

This chain links TRBV7-8 with TRBJ2-1; 10 nucleotides agree with TRBD1. Germline V gives CDR1 SGHVS, CDR2 FQNEAQ. The V gene end was trimmed by 3 bases and the J gene end by 8 bases; junction bases not matched to a gene: 7. This CDR3 has 15 residues. CDR3 sequence (DNA): TGTGCCAGCAGCTTGCGGGACAGGGGTTTCTATGAGCAGTTCTTC. It encodes CASSLRDRGFYEQFF. Together with reference TRBV7-8 and TRBJ2-1, the CDR3 gives the full variable domain: GAGVSQSPRYKVAKRGQDVALRCDPISGHVSLFWYQQALGQGPEFLTYFQNEAQLDKSGLPSDRFFAERPEGSVSTLKIQRTQQEDSAVYLCASSLRDRGFYEQFFGPGTRLTVL.

V is TRBV19 and J is TRBJ1-5, with D possibly being TRBD1 (5 bases). The length of the CDR3 is 14 residues. Germline V gives CDR1 LNHDA, CDR2 SQIVND (reference sequence). Trimming took off 10 bases at V and 0 bases at J, with 13 bases between the two ends. CDR3: CATTSGDSNQPQHF. CDR3 in DNA: TGTGCCACCACATCGGGGGATAGCAATCAGCCCCAGCATTTT.

This clone was counted a few times. V usage is TRBV5-1 and J usage is TRBJ1-1; 7 positions agree with TRBD1. The CDR3 extends over 17 amino acids. J gave up 1 base and V 0 bases, and 9 bases lay outside the gene matches. Germline values: CDR1 SGHRS, CDR2 YFSETQ. The chain's CDR3 is CASSLGGLRQGNTEAFF. The CDR3 nucleotides read TGCGCCAGCAGCTTGGGAGGACTTAGACAGGGGAACACTGAAGCTTTCTTT. Complete variable domain (other parts from reference TRBV5-1 and TRBJ1-1): KAGVTQTPRYLIKTRGQQVTLSCSPISGHRSVSWYQQTPGQGLQFLFEYFSETQRNKGNFPGRFSGRQFSNSRSEMNVSTLELGDSALYLCASSLGGLRQGNTEAFFGQGTRLTVV.

This clone appeared once. This chain uses TRBV2 with TRBJ2-2; D gene ambiguous. The V end was cut by 4 bases, the J end by 3 bases, with 12 bases between. The CDR3 has 15 residues. CDR1 and CDR2 (germline): SNHLY, FYNNEI. As DNA, the CDR3 is TGTGCCAGCAGTGTCTTCCGACAAGACACCGGGGAGCTGTTTTTT. Amino acid sequence: CASSVFRQDTGELFF. The complete variable domain, with remaining parts taken from reference TRBV2 and TRBJ2-2, reads EPEVTQTPSHQVTQMGQEVILRCVPISNHLYFYWYRQILGQKVEFLVSFYNNEISEKSEIFDDQFSVERPDGSNFTLKIRSTKLEDSAMYFCASSVFRQDTGELFFGEGSRLTVL.

The genes are TRBV7-8 and TRBJ1-1; perhaps TRBD1 as D (5 bases). The germline V gene encodes CDR1 SGHVS and CDR2 FQNEAQ. With 0 bases removed from V and 5 bases from J, the gap between germline ends came to 10 bases. This CDR3 contains 14 residues. The CDR3 loop reads CASSLAFGGTEAFF. The CDR3 bases are TGTGCCAGCAGCTTAGCTTTCGGGGGAACTGAAGCTTTCTTT.

The J gene is TRBJ2-5, the V gene TRBV5-1; TRBD2 aligns across 9 bases. Trimming removed 0 bases from V and 9 bases from J; junction bases left unmatched: 12. CDR1 is SGHRS, CDR2 YFSETQ, per germline. The CDR3 loop spans 16 amino acids. In nucleotides, the CDR3 is TGCGCCAGCAGCTTGGAGCTTGGCGGGGGGGCCTCTGCCCAGTACTTC. It codes for CASSLELGGGASAQYF.

The CDR3 reads CSVESAGGQGTGELFF. The CDR3 nucleotides are TGCAGCGTTGAAAGCGCGGGGGGGCAGGGCACCGGGGAGCTGTTTTTT. V is TRBV29-1 and J is TRBJ2-2; the match to TRBD2 covers 9 bases. V lost 2 bases to trimming and J lost 4 bases; unmatched junction nucleotides: 8. The length of the CDR3 is 16 residues. CDR1 and CDR2 from the germline V gene are SQVTM and ANQGSEA.

V gene TRBV19 combines with J gene TRBJ1-1; maybe TRBD1 (6 bases). Germline V gene data show CDR1 as LNHDA and CDR2 as SQIVND (reference sequence). Trimming stripped 6 bases from V and 6 bases from J, with 14 bases between. The CDR3 has 13 amino acids. CDR3 sequence reads: CASSRQVSSEAFF. CDR3 nucleotide sequence: TGTGCCAGTAGCCGACAGGTGAGCTCTGAAGCTTTCTTT.

This chain connects TRBV4-1 to TRBJ2-3, with D possibly being TRBD2 (6 bases). CDR1 is MGHRA and CDR2 is YSYEKL in the germline V gene. This CDR3 region has 14 residues. With 1 base removed from V and 3 bases from J, the gap between germline ends came to 8 bases. The CDR3 is CASSQVGGTDTQYF. The CDR3 DNA is TGCGCCAGCAGCCAAGTTGGGGGGACAGATACGCAGTATTTT.

The rearrangement links TRBV9 to TRBJ2-3; tentative D call: TRBD1 (5 bases). The germline V gene has CDR1 SGDLS and CDR2 YYNGEE. The CDR3 loop spans 11 amino acids. The ends were cut back, 4 bases at V and 8 bases at J, with 8 bases in the middle. The CDR3: CASSQGSTQYF. Written as DNA, the CDR3 is TGTGCCAGCAGCCAGGGAAGTACGCAGTATTTT.

The chain recombines TRBV7-2 with TRBJ2-7, with D maybe TRBD1 (6 bases). The CDR3 loop spans 15 amino acids. Germline V gene data show CDR1 as SGHTA and CDR2 as FQGNSA. Trimming removed 5 bases from V and 0 bases from J, with 14 bases in between. DNA of the CDR3: TGTGCCAGCAGCCCAATAACAGGGAGCTCCTACGAGCAGTACTTC. Translation: CASSPITGSSYEQYF.

This sequence joins TRBV7-8 and TRBJ2-6; TRBD1 is a possible D gene (6 bases). Germline V gene sequence: CDR1 SGHVS, CDR2 FQNEAQ. CDR3 length equals 17 residues. V was shortened by 5 bases and J by 0 bases, with 14 bases between the two germline ends. CDR3 nucleotide sequence: TGTGCCAGCAGCCGGGACAACTCAATCTCTGGGGCCAACGTCCTGACTTTC. This encodes CASSRDNSISGANVLTF.

The chain has TRBV18 and TRBJ1-6; D is undetermined. V lost 0 bases, J lost 7 bases, and 16 bases lay in between. The CDR3 totals 17 residues. Germline loops: CDR1 KGHSH, CDR2 LQKENI. CDR3 amino acids: CASSPPRVGRMNSPLHF. The DNA of the CDR3 is TGTGCCAGCTCACCACCGAGAGTGGGCAGGATGAATTCACCCCTCCACTTT.

V and J are TRBV29-1 and TRBJ2-3; maybe TRBD1 (5 bases). V lost 0 bases and J lost 0, with 10 bases in between. The germline gives CDR1 SQVTM, CDR2 ANQGSEA. The CDR3 contains 15 residues. The CDR3 loop is CSVEDHQGSTDTQYF. The CDR3, as DNA: TGCAGCGTTGAAGACCACCAGGGAAGCACAGATACGCAGTATTTT.